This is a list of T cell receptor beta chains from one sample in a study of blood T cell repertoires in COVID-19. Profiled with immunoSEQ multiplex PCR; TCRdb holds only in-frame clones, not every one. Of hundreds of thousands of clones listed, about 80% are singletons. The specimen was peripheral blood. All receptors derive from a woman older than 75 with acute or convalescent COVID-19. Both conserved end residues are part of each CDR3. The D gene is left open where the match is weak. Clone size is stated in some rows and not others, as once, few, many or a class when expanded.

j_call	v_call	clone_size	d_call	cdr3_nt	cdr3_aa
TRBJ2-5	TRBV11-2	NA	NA	TGTGCCAGCAGCTTATTTCCCGCGGAGACCCAGTACTTC	CASSLFPAETQYF
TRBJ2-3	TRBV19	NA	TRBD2	TGTGCCAGTAGTCTTTTAGCGGGAGGTATAAATACGCAGTATTTT	CASSLLAGGINTQYF
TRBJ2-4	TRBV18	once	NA	TGTGCCAGCTCACCACCGAATCGCGGGAATAAGGCAAACATTCAGTACTTC	CASSPPNRGNKANIQYF
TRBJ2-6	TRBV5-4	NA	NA	TGTGCCAGCAGCTTGACGGCCGGAGCACAGGCCAACGTCCTGACTTTC	CASSLTAGAQANVLTF
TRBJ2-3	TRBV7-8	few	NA	TGTGCCAGCAGCTTAGCGGGCGTAACAGATACGCAGTATTTT	CASSLAGVTDTQYF
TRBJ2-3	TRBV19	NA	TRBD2	TGTGCCAGTAGTATAGCCTGGACTAGCGGGGGCACAGATACGCAGTATTTT	CASSIAWTSGGTDTQYF
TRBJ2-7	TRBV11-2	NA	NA	TGTGCCAGCAGTCTTGCCGGTTACGGGAGTGATGAGCAGTACTTC	CASSLAGYGSDEQYF
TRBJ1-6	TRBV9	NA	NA	TGTGCCAGCAGCGTACGACGGGAGAGCTCCTATAATTCACCCCTCCACTTT	CASSVRRESSYNSPLHF
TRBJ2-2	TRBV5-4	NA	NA	TGTGCCAGCAGCTCCGGGGGTTTCGGGGAGCTGTTTTTT	CASSSGGFGELFF
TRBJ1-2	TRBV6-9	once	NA	TGTGCCAGCAGTTATAGTCAGGCTGGCTACACCTTC	CASSYSQAGYTF
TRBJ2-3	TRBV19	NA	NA	TGTGCCAGTAGTACCATACACCCCACAGATACGCAGTATTTT	CASSTIHPTDTQYF
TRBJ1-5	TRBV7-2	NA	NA	TGTGCCAGCAGCTTAGAACTAGGCATCCGTAGCAATCAGCCCCAGCATTTT	CASSLELGIRSNQPQHF
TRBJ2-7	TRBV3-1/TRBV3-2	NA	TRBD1	TGTGCCAGCAGCCAAGACAGGGGGCCCTCCTACGAGCAGTACTTC	CASSQDRGPSYEQYF
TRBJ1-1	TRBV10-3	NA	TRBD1	TGTGCCATCAGGAAACAGGGGGCCGGGGACACTGAAGCTTTCTTT	CAIRKQGAGDTEAFF
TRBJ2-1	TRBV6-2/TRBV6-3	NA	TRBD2	TGTGCCAGCAGTTACTCACTAGCGGGGGGGCAGTCCAATGAGCAGTTCTTC	CASSYSLAGGQSNEQFF
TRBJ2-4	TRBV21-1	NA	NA	TGTGCCAGCAGCAAACCCCGGACAGTGGACATTCAGTACTTC	CASSKPRTVDIQYF
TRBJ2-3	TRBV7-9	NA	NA	TGTGCCAGCAGCCTAGGAAGAGGCACAGATACGCAGTATTTT	CASSLGRGTDTQYF
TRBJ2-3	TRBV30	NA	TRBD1	TGTGCCTGGAAGCAGGGGGCTATAGATACGCAGTATTTT	CAWKQGAIDTQYF
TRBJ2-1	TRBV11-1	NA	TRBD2	TGTGCCAGCAGCTTTCGACTAGCGGGTAACAATGAGCAGTTCTTC	CASSFRLAGNNEQFF
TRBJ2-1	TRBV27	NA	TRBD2	TGTGCCAGCAGTCAGTACAGAGCGGGAGTGGGTGAGCAGTTCTTC	CASSQYRAGVGEQFF
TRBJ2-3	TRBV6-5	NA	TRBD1	TGTGCCAGCAGTTACCGGCGGGACAGGGGAGATACGCAGTATTTT	CASSYRRDRGDTQYF
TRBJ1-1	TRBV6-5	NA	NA	TGTGCCAGCAGTTACGGCCGAGGGGGCACTGAAGCTTTCTTT	CASSYGRGGTEAFF
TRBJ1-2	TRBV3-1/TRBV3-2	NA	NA	TGTGCCAGCAGCCAACTAGCTAACTATGGCTACACCTTC	CASSQLANYGYTF
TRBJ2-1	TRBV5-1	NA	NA	TGCGCCAGCAGCCCCTCGGGGGACAGTTACAATGAGCAGTTCTTC	CASSPSGDSYNEQFF
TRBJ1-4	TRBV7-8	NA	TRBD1	TGTGCCAGCAGCTTAACACAGGGGGCAGGGGAAAAACTGTTTTTT	CASSLTQGAGEKLFF
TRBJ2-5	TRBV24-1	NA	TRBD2	TGTGCCACCAGTGCCTCGGGGGGGCCCCGGGTGACCCAGTACTTC	CATSASGGPRVTQYF
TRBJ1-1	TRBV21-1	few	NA	TGTGCCAGCAGCAAACCTCTTCGCAGGGGAGCTGAAGCTTTCTTT	CASSKPLRRGAEAFF
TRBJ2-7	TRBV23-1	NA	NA	TGCGCCAGCAGTCAATGCACATCCCGGACAGACACCTACGAGCAGTACTTC	CASSQCTSRTDTYEQYF
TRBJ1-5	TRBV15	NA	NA	TGTGCCACCAGCAGAGACATGGGGAGGATTGATCAGCCCCAGCATTTT	CATSRDMGRIDQPQHF
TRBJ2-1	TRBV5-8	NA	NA	TGTGCCAGCAGCCCGGGGGGCGCGGGAAGGAATGAGCAGTTCTTC	CASSPGGAGRNEQFF
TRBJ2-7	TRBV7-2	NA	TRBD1	TGTGCCAGCAGCTCCTTGACAGGGAACTACGAGCAGTACTTC	CASSSLTGNYEQYF
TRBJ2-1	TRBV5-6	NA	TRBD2	TGTGCCAGCAGCTTTGGTAGCGGGGATGTGAATGAGCAGTTCTTC	CASSFGSGDVNEQFF
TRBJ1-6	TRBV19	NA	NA	TGTGCCAGTAAAGACCCCAGCGGTAATTCACCCCTCCACTTT	CASKDPSGNSPLHF
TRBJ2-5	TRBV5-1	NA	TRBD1	TGCGCCAGCAGCTTTCAGGGGGCCGGAGAGACCCAGTACTTC	CASSFQGAGETQYF
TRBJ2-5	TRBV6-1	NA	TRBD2	TGTGCCAGCAGTGAAGTGGAGCGGGGGGGCCGTGAGACCCAGTACTTC	CASSEVERGGRETQYF
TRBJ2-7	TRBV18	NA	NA	TGTGCCAGCTCACCCAGAAGAGGCCACGAGCAGTACTTC	CASSPRRGHEQYF
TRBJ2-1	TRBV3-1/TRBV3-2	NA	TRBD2	TGTGCCAGCAGCCCTTGTCCACAGATCCTAGCGGGAGCGCGTGAGCAGTTCTTC	CASSPCPQILAGAREQFF
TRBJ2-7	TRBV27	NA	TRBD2	TGTGCCAGCAGTTTAAAGCTAGCGGGCACCTACGAGCAGTACTTC	CASSLKLAGTYEQYF
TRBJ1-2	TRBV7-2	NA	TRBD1	TGTGCCAGCAGCTTAGCGCAGGGGGATGAGTCCACCTTC	CASSLAQGDESTF
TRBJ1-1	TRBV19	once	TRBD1	TGTGCCAGTAGTATCCCCCGACAGGGTCGGATGAACACTGAAGCTTTCTTT	CASSIPRQGRMNTEAFF
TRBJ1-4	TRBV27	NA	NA	TGTGCCAGCAGAGAGGGAGGGGCTCGTGAAAAACTGTTTTTT	CASREGGAREKLFF
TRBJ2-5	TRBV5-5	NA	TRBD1	TGTGCCAGCAGCCCAGGAGGACAGGGACCTCAAGAGACCCAGTACTTC	CASSPGGQGPQETQYF
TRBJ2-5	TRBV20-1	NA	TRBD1	TGCAGTGCCCAGGGGGCGAGGGCCCAGTACTTC	CSAQGARAQYF
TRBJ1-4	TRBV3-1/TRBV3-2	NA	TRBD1	TGTGCCAGCAGCCAAGCTTTAGGGGACAGGGGCGAAAAACTGTTTTTT	CASSQALGDRGEKLFF
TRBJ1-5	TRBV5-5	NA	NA	TGTGCCAGCAGCTTGGGGGAGGAACAGCCCCAGCATTTT	CASSLGEEQPQHF
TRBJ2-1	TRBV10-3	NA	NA	TGTGCCATCAGTGAGTTCCGAGAAACTGAGCAGTTCTTC	CAISEFRETEQFF
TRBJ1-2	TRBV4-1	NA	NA	TGCGCCAGCAGCCAAAGATCAAGGGAGGGAGCTAACTATGGCTACACCTTC	CASSQRSREGANYGYTF
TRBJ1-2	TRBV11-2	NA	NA	TGTGCCAGCAGTCCCCTGGAGGGAGGCTACACCTTC	CASSPLEGGYTF
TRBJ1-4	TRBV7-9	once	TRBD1	TGTGCCAGCAGCGCCCGACAGGGGAATGAAAAACTGTTTTTT	CASSARQGNEKLFF
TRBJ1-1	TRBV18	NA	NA	TGTGCCAGCTCACCACTAGCGAACACTGAAGCTTTCTTT	CASSPLANTEAFF
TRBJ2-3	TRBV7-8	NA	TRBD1	TGTGCCAGCAGCCGTAACGGACAGGGGAAAGATACGCAGTATTTT	CASSRNGQGKDTQYF
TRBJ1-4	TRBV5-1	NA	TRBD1	TGCGCCAGCAGCTACCGACAGGGGGGTAATGAAAAACTGTTTTTT	CASSYRQGGNEKLFF
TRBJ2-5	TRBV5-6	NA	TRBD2	TGTGCCAGCAGCTCGAGCGGGGGGGCGGAGACCCAGTACTTC	CASSSSGGAETQYF
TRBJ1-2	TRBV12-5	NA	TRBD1	TGTGCTAGTGCTCTCCGGACAGGGAGCGATGGCTACACCTTC	CASALRTGSDGYTF
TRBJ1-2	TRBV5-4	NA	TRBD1	TGTGCCAGCAGCGCTGACAGGGGAGCTAACTATGGCTACACCTTC	CASSADRGANYGYTF